This T cell receptor beta chain stems from a study of T cell changes during pregnancy in multiple sclerosis. Measured with immunoSEQ multiplex PCR; TCRdb has only the in-frame clones, and not every one. Altogether just over 80,000 clones are present, roughly 95% being singletons, with the ten largest covering more than 1%. CDR3 length: 15 residues. Trimming took 3 bases from V and 5 from J; bases not matched to a gene: 9. The sample was peripheral blood, taken in the second trimester of pregnancy. The receptor was derived from a female donor with multiple sclerosis, enrolled in a pregnancy study. The gene calls are TRBV23-1 and TRBJ2-5; 7 bases fit TRBD1. TRBV23-1 is annotated as an ORF whose role is uncertain. The CDR3: CASSQPTGLGETQYF. In nucleotides, the CDR3 is TGCGCCAGCAGTCAGCCGACAGGGTTAGGGGAGACCCAGTACTTC.